One and the same sample provided the 16 T cell receptor beta chains below, sequenced in a study of shared clonotypes between healthy human individuals. CD8 cells classed as naive were CD45RO-negative and positively selected for CCR7, excluding terminally differentiated effector memory CD45RA+ cells. Libraries were prepared by immunoSEQ multiplex PCR; TCRdb keeps only in-frame clonotypes and omits some of them. This table has some 1,900,000 clones, approximately 94% appearing once. The specimen sequenced was naive CD8+ T cells sorted from blood. These receptor sequences come from a man younger than 35 in good health.

This chain joins TRBV15 and TRBJ1-4, with D possibly being TRBD1 (5 bases). The germline V gene encodes CDR1 LNHNV and CDR2 YYDKDF (reference sequence). This CDR3 region has 16 residues. V dropped 1 base and J dropped 4 bases, with 13 bases sitting between them. In DNA, the CDR3 is TGTGCCACCAGCAGAGGGTTCGCGGGGGGTAATGAAAAACTGTTTTTT. Translating it yields CATSRGFAGGNEKLFF.

The genes are TRBV7-9 and TRBJ1-2, with D perhaps matching TRBD1 (6 bases). V was clipped by 6 bases and J by 8 bases, with 25 bases between them. Germline CDR1 reads SEHNR; CDR2 reads FQNEAQ (reference sequence). This CDR3 has 16 residues. CDR3 protein: CASRPTFGNRVYGYTF. CDR3 coding DNA: TGTGCCAGCAGACCGACTTTTGGAAACAGGGTGTACGGCTACACCTTC.

This clone was seen only once. This chain joins TRBV11-2 and TRBJ2-7; D remains unclear. The CDR3 has 15 residues. The V end was cut by 8 bases, the J end by 2 bases, with 19 bases between. Per the germline V gene, CDR1 is SGHAT and CDR2 is FQNNGV. The CDR3 here is CASLSLNLQPYEQYF. The CDR3 DNA reads TGTGCCAGCCTAAGCCTCAACCTCCAACCCTACGAGCAGTACTTC.

The chain carries TRBV25-1 and TRBJ1-5; D not certain. Germline V gene lookup returns CDR1 MGHDK and CDR2 SYGVNS. V lost 6 bases and J 0 bases, leaving 18 bases between the germline ends. The CDR3 spans 17 residues. The CDR3: CASSLLHRVRSNQPQHF. The DNA for the CDR3 is TGTGCCAGCAGCCTGCTTCATAGGGTGCGTAGCAATCAGCCCCAGCATTTT. Using reference TRBV25-1 and TRBJ1-5 for the parts outside the CDR3, the full variable domain is EADIYQTPRYLVIGTGKKITLECSQTMGHDKMYWYQQDPGMELHLIHYSYGVNSTEKGDLSSESTVSRIRTEHFPLTLESARPSHTSQYLCASSLLHRVRSNQPQHFGDGTRLSIL.

The V gene is TRBV28, the J gene TRBJ1-1; no reliable D call. V lost 2 bases and J lost 0, with 13 bases in between. The V gene's germline CDR1 is MDHEN and CDR2 SYDVKM. CDR3 length equals 16 residues. CDR3 loop: CASSLRQVNMNTEAFF. CDR3 bases: TGTGCCAGCAGTTTAAGGCAAGTAAACATGAACACTGAAGCTTTCTTT.

This chain joins TRBV16 and TRBJ2-2, with D perhaps matching TRBD1 (5 bases). Germline V gene lookup returns CDR1 KGHSY and CDR2 FQNENV. Between the trimmed V and J ends, which lost 4 bases and 12 bases, there was a span of 27 bases. This CDR3 spans 17 amino acids. CDR3 nucleotides: TGTGCCAGCAGCCCTACCCTGACAGAGCCCAGGGAAGGAAAGCTGTTTTTT. It encodes CASSPTLTEPREGKLFF.

The J gene is TRBJ2-7, the V gene TRBV27; 7 bases fit TRBD2. Trimming at V came to 2 bases and at J to 0 bases, leaving 7 bases not matched to a gene. Germline V gene sequence: CDR1 MNHEY, CDR2 SMNVEV (reference sequence). This CDR3 is built from 16 residues. CDR3 nucleotides: TGTGCCAGCAGTTTAATCCGGCCTAGCGGCTCCTACGAGCAGTACTTC. It translates to CASSLIRPSGSYEQYF.

The V and J genes are TRBV27 and TRBJ1-2; a weak D match, TRBD1 (6 bases). Trimming cost V 0 bases and J 0 bases, with 20 bases left between them. The CDR3 is 19 residues long. The germline V gene has CDR1 MNHEY and CDR2 SMNVEV (reference sequence). CDR3 region: CASSLSLGRGGVANYGYTF. In nucleotides, the CDR3 is TGTGCCAGCAGTTTATCACTCGGTAGGGGGGGGGTAGCTAACTATGGCTACACCTTC.

This chain links TRBV9 with TRBJ2-5, with 13 bases lining up with TRBD2. Trimming at V came to 3 bases and at J to 2 bases, leaving 7 bases not matched to a gene. CDR3 size: 17 residues. Germline CDR1 and CDR2: SGDLS and YYNGEE. This CDR3 reads CASSASTSGGSQETQYF. The CDR3 nucleotides read TGTGCCAGCAGCGCCTCGACTAGCGGGGGGTCGCAAGAGACCCAGTACTTC.

V and J are TRBV11-2 and TRBJ2-7; no definite D call. This CDR3 region has 14 residues. CDR1 and CDR2 (germline): SGHAT, FQNNGV. Trimming took off 2 bases at V and 2 bases at J, with 10 bases between the two ends. CDR3 sequence reads: CASSLLSIAYEQYF. In nucleotides, the CDR3 is TGTGCCAGCAGCTTACTCAGCATCGCCTACGAGCAGTACTTC. The variable domain in full, completed from reference TRBV11-2 and TRBJ2-7, reads EAGVAQSPRYKIIEKRQSVAFWCNPISGHATLYWYQQILGQGPKLLIQFQNNGVVDDSQLPKDRFSAERLKGVDSTLKIQPAKLEDSAVYLCASSLLSIAYEQYFGPGTRLTVT.

The chain is built from TRBV21-1 and TRBJ1-5. TRBV21-1 is annotated as a pseudogene. The length of the CDR3 is 15 residues. CDR3 loop: CASSKFLGLREPQHF. As DNA, the CDR3 is TGTGCCAGCAGCAAGTTTCTGGGCCTCCGGGAGCCCCAGCATTTT.

The J gene is TRBJ2-2, the V gene TRBV27; possibly TRBD1 for D (6 bases). CDR1 is MNHEY, CDR2 SMNVEV, per germline (reference sequence). Trimming took off 4 bases at V and 4 bases at J, with 10 bases between the two ends. The CDR3 length is 14 residues. The CDR3 region has the DNA TGTGCCAGCAGTTCTCTAGGGGGCACCGGGGAGCTGTTTTTT. It encodes CASSSLGGTGELFF.

This clone was recorded only once. This sequence joins TRBV6-1 and TRBJ2-4; tentative D call: TRBD2 (6 bases). V lost 2 bases and J lost 6, with 23 bases in between. The CDR3 is 18 amino acids. Germline-derived CDR1 and CDR2 are MNHNS and SASEGT. For the CDR3, the DNA is TGTGCCAGCAGTGAACGGGAGAGGAGTGAAGGCCAAGGAAACATTCAGTACTTC. Translating it yields CASSERERSEGQGNIQYF.

V usage is TRBV5-8 and J usage is TRBJ2-7; 9 positions match TRBD2. The CDR3 extends over 16 amino acids. CDR1 SGHTS and CDR2 YDEGEE come from the germline V gene. J gave up 0 bases and V 0 bases, and 4 bases lay outside the gene matches. The CDR3 loop is CASSLDSGRSSYEQYF. CDR3 bases: TGTGCCAGCAGCTTGGATAGCGGGAGATCCTCCTACGAGCAGTACTTC.

The J gene is TRBJ2-1, the V gene TRBV28; 8 bases agree with TRBD2. The CDR3 is made up of 15 amino acids. CDR1 and CDR2 from the germline V gene are MDHEN and SYDVKM. V lost 3 bases and J lost 4; bases outside the gene matches: 5. As DNA, the CDR3 is TGTGCCAGCAGTTTGGACGGGAGGGTTTACAATGAGCAGTTCTTC. It translates to CASSLDGRVYNEQFF.

The chain joins TRBV5-6 to TRBJ2-5; TRBD2 might be the D (6 bases). V lost 1 base to trimming and J lost 5 bases, with 9 bases between them. The CDR3 runs 13 residues. The germline V gene encodes CDR1 SGHDT and CDR2 YYEEEE. The CDR3 DNA reads as TGTGCCAGCAGCTTGTTAGCGGTGGAGACCCAGTACTTC. Translating gives CASSLLAVETQYF. The full variable domain, its missing parts supplied by reference TRBV5-6 and TRBJ2-5, is DAGVTQSPTHLIKTRGQQVTLRCSPKSGHDTVSWYQQALGQGPQFIFQYYEEEERQRGNFPDRFSGHQFPNYSSELNVNALLLGDSALYLCASSLLAVETQYFGPGTRLLVL.